These 7 T cell receptor beta chains originate from one sample sequenced in a study of blood T cell repertoires in COVID-19. Data came from immunoSEQ multiplex PCR; TCRdb stores just in-frame clones and leaves some out. The table shows about 140,000 clones, with about four fifths occurring only once. The source material was PBMCs or T cells enriched from blood (not recorded which). The receptors stem from a woman aged 18-30 years who had been exposed to COVID-19.

The chain couples TRBV7-8 to TRBJ2-7; D call uncertain. Trimming pared 5 bases from V and 0 bases from J, leaving 5 bases between. CDR1 and CDR2 (germline): SGHVS, FQNEAQ. The CDR3 totals 12 residues. The CDR3 DNA sequence: TGTGCCAGCAGCCCGTACTCCTACGAGCAGTACTTC. Protein product: CASSPYSYEQYF.

This sequence joins TRBV7-6 and TRBJ2-2; D is perhaps TRBD1 (6 bases). The CDR3 has 13 residues. From germline, CDR1 is SGHVS and CDR2 FNYEAQ. The V and J ends lost 7 bases and 8 bases respectively, with 14 bases between them. The CDR3 DNA is TGTGCCAGCAACCCTCAGGGGATGGGGGAGCTGTTTTTT. As protein: CASNPQGMGELFF.

Remarks on this clone: A junction boundary mismatches the germline segment, possibly from a read error. V usage is TRBV2 and J usage is TRBJ1-1; D gene uncertain. The CDR3 contains 14 residues. CDR1 is SNHLY and CDR2 is FYNNEI in the germline V gene. As DNA, the CDR3 is TGTGCCAGCAGCGACGGCGCGGGGAACGCTGAAGCTTTCTTT. It translates to CASSDGAGNAEAFF.

The chain recombines TRBV16 with TRBJ1-5, with D tentatively TRBD1 (6 bases). Trimming pared 4 bases from V and 5 bases from J, leaving 15 bases between. CDR1 and CDR2 (germline): KGHSY, FQNENV. The CDR3 contains 15 residues. The CDR3 region is CASSPRRGFDQPQHF. CDR3 nucleotides: TGTGCCAGCAGCCCACGCAGGGGCTTCGATCAGCCCCAGCATTTT.

The chain carries TRBV7-9 and TRBJ1-6; D perhaps matches TRBD1 (5 bases). The CDR3 is made up of 15 amino acids. The germline V gene encodes CDR1 SEHNR and CDR2 FQNEAQ (reference sequence). Between the trimmed V and J ends, which lost 2 bases and 7 bases, there was a span of 12 bases. As DNA, the CDR3 is TGTGCCAGCAGCTTAAGGGCAGGGTCCAATTCACCCCTCCACTTT. Translating it yields CASSLRAGSNSPLHF.

The J gene is TRBJ1-4, the V gene TRBV15; 7 nucleotides match TRBD1. The germline V gene has CDR1 LNHNV and CDR2 YYDKDF (reference sequence). The junction had 5 bases not matched to a gene; V was cut back by 0 bases and J by 7 bases. The CDR3 length is 15 residues. DNA for the CDR3: TGTGCCACCAGCAGAGATAAGGGGGCGGGTGAAAAACTGTTTTTT. It is translated as CATSRDKGAGEKLFF. The whole variable domain, remainder taken from reference TRBV15 and TRBJ1-4, is DAMVIQNPRYQVTQFGKPVTLSCSQTLNHNVMYWYQQKSSQAPKLLFHYYDKDFNNEADTPDNFQSRRPNTSFCFLDIRSPGLGDTAMYLCATSRDKGAGEKLFFGSGTQLSVL.

V usage is TRBV28 and J usage is TRBJ2-7; 12 nucleotides agree with TRBD2. Germline CDR1 and CDR2: MDHEN and SYDVKM. The CDR3 sequence is 15 residues long. V shed 3 bases and J 2 bases; nucleotides not matched to a gene: 2. The CDR3 sequence is CASSFRLAGAYEQYF. The CDR3 nucleotides are TGTGCCAGCAGTTTCCGACTAGCGGGAGCCTACGAGCAGTACTTC.